This section outlines one T cell receptor (beta chain) sequence together with its context. These data come from a study of blood T cell repertoires in COVID-19. The repertoire was sequenced with immunoSEQ multiplex PCR; TCRdb's copy has only in-frame clones and lacks some. This sample has 180,000 or so clones, with about 90% found just once. J was trimmed by 2 bases and V by 0 bases; bases with no gene match: 6. CDR3 length equals 16 residues. Per the germline V gene, CDR1 is SGHTS and CDR2 is YDEGEE. Sequenced: PBMCs or T cells enriched from blood (not recorded which). The chain uses TRBV5-8 and TRBJ2-7, with 9 nucleotides matching TRBD1. This TCR derives from a human donor with acute COVID-19. The donor label of this sample is uncertain. This CDR3 reads CASSLGPGTGTYEQYF. The CDR3, as DNA: TGTGCCAGCAGCTTGGGACCCGGGACAGGGACCTACGAGCAGTACTTC.